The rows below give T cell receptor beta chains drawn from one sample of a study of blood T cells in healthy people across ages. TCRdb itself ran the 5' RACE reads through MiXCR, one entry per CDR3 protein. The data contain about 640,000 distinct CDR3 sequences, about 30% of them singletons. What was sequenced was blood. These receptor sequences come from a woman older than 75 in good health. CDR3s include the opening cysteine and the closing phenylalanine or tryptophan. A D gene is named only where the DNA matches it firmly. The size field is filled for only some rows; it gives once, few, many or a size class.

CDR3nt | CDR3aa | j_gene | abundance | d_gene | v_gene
TGTGCCAGCAGCCCCTTGGGACCTTACAATGAGCAGTTCTTC | CASSPLGPYNEQFF | TRBJ2-1 | many | - | TRBV7-8
TGTGCCAGCAGCTCCAGACAGGGGAGGGAGACCCAGTACTTC | CASSSRQGRETQYF | TRBJ2-5 | many | TRBD1 | TRBV7-2
TGTGCCAGCAGTGAAGTTTCTGGGGATACGCAGTATTTT | CASSEVSGDTQYF | TRBJ2-3 | many | - | TRBV6-1
TGTGCCAGCAGCTTTGGGATAGCGGGGATCTACGAGCAGTACTTC | CASSFGIAGIYEQYF | TRBJ2-7 | many | TRBD2 | TRBV5-6
TGCGCCAGCAGCTTTGGGCCCCCGGTCGGGAACACTGAAGCTTTCTTT | CASSFGPPVGNTEAFF | TRBJ1-1 | few | - | TRBV5-1
TGTGCCAGCAGCTTATGGGATTCAGGCAATCAGCCCCAGCATTTT | CASSLWDSGNQPQHF | TRBJ1-5 | few | - | TRBV7-8
TGCAGTGCTCGCCCGTCTATTGGACGGAACACTGAAGCTTTCTTT | CSARPSIGRNTEAFF | TRBJ1-1 | many | - | TRBV20-1
TGCAGTGCTAGAGTCACGAGGGGCACTGAAGCTTTCTTT | CSARVTRGTEAFF | TRBJ1-1 | - | - | TRBV20-1
TGTGCCAGCAGCCGGAGGTCACTAGCGGGGGATGAGCAGTTCTTC | CASSRRSLAGDEQFF | TRBJ2-1 | - | TRBD2 | TRBV7-6
TGCAGTGCTAGACGGGCTCAAACGACTAATGAAAAACTGTTTTTT | CSARRAQTTNEKLFF | TRBJ1-4 | many | - | TRBV20-1
TGTGCCAGCAGTGAATGGGGACAGGGCTACGAGCAGTACTTC | CASSEWGQGYEQYF | TRBJ2-7 | many | TRBD1 | TRBV25-1
TGTGCCAGCAGCCCGGGACAGGGGGAATTCTACGAGCAGTACTTC | CASSPGQGEFYEQYF | TRBJ2-7 | few | TRBD1 | TRBV5-5
TGTGCCAGTAAACCCAGGGGAAAGGGGCAAGAGACCCAGTACTTC | CASKPRGKGQETQYF | TRBJ2-5 | - | - | TRBV28
TGTGCCAGCAGCTCGGGGGGGGCGGATTCACCCCTCCACTTT | CASSSGGADSPLHF | TRBJ1-6 | few | - | TRBV7-7
TGTGCCAGCAGTTGGGACAGTCGGAACTATGGCTACACCTTC | CASSWDSRNYGYTF | TRBJ1-2 | many | TRBD1 | TRBV12-3/TRBV12-4
TGTGCCAGCAGTTACGGGGGGTGGATGAGAAATGAGCAGTTCTTC | CASSYGGWMRNEQFF | TRBJ2-1 | many | - | TRBV6-2/TRBV6-3
TGTGCCAGCAGCCCCCCGGGGGGGGAGACCCAGTACTTC | CASSPPGGETQYF | TRBJ2-5 | many | TRBD2 | TRBV7-8
TGTGCCAGCAGACGCCCCCCGAACACTGAAGCTTTCTTT | CASRRPPNTEAFF | TRBJ1-1 | few | - | TRBV6-6
TGTGCCAGCAGCTTGGACTGGTTCCAAGAGACCCAGTACTTC | CASSLDWFQETQYF | TRBJ2-5 | - | - | TRBV7-2
TGTGCCAGCAGCTTAGTGCTGGGGGGGTTTCAGACCCAGTACTTC | CASSLVLGGFQTQYF | TRBJ2-5 | many | TRBD2 | TRBV7-2
TGTGCCAGCAGCGCCCCGGTCGGAGTCGAGCAGTTCTTC | CASSAPVGVEQFF | TRBJ2-1 | - | - | TRBV5-6
TGCAGTGCTAGAGACGAAGGTCGGCGACAGCCCCAGCATTTT | CSARDEGRRQPQHF | TRBJ1-5 | many | - | TRBV20-1
TGCAGTGCTAGGGCGGGGGGGCGAGATACGCAGTATTTT | CSARAGGRDTQYF | TRBJ2-3 | many | TRBD2 | TRBV20-1
TGCGCCAGCAGCTTGGCAACAGGGATGGAGAACACTGAAGCTTTCTTT | CASSLATGMENTEAFF | TRBJ1-1 | many | - | TRBV5-1
TGTGCCAGCAGTACGGACAGGACCTTCTACGAGCAGTACTTC | CASSTDRTFYEQYF | TRBJ2-7 | - | TRBD1 | TRBV12-3/TRBV12-4